What follows are 24 T cell receptor beta chains derived from one specimen sequenced in a study of blood T cell repertoires in COVID-19. The assay was immunoSEQ multiplex PCR, and TCRdb's table has in-frame clones only and misses some. The profile covers a few hundred thousand clones, with more than 75% appearing a single time and 1% taken by the ten largest. Sequenced sample: peripheral blood. These receptors were collected from a middle-aged man with active or convalescent COVID-19.

This rearrangement joins TRBV7-6 to TRBJ1-2; D unclear. CDR1 is SGHVS, CDR2 FNYEAQ, per germline. Deletions cut 1 base from V and 1 base from J, with 10 bases between. This CDR3 comprises 15 residues. As DNA, the CDR3 is TGTGCCAGCAGCTTAGGGCCCAGTTTTAACTATGGCTACACCTTC. Residues: CASSLGPSFNYGYTF.

The V gene is TRBV28, the J gene TRBJ1-4, with 7 bases identical to TRBD1. CDR3 size: 16 residues. CDR1 and CDR2 (germline): MDHEN, SYDVKM. V was pared by 6 bases and J by 7 bases, with 14 bases of the junction left unmatched. The CDR3 nucleotides read TGTGCCAGCAGCAACTCCGGGGACAGTCTTGGTGAAAAACTGTTTTTT. This gives the protein CASSNSGDSLGEKLFF.

This chain joins TRBV27 and TRBJ1-2, with 11 bases lining up with TRBD1. V dropped 4 bases and J dropped 7; count of bases not matched to a gene: 8. Germline loops: CDR1 MNHEY, CDR2 SMNVEV (reference sequence). This CDR3 is 15 amino acids long. The CDR3: CASSSRGQGAGGYTF. The CDR3 DNA reads TGTGCCAGCAGTTCCCGCGGACAGGGGGCGGGTGGCTACACCTTC.

The chain carries TRBV7-9 and TRBJ2-1, with 7 bases identical to TRBD2. This CDR3 has 14 amino acids. Trimming at V came to 3 bases and at J to 9 bases, leaving 8 bases not matched to a gene. Germline loops: CDR1 SEHNR, CDR2 FQNEAQ (reference sequence). The CDR3 DNA sequence: TGTGCCAGCAGCTTTGCCGGACTAGTTCTTGAGCAGTTCTTC. Amino acids: CASSFAGLVLEQFF.

The J gene is TRBJ1-3, the V gene TRBV28, with D possibly being TRBD1 (6 bases). V lost 4 bases and J lost 5, with 9 bases in between. The CDR3 is 13 residues long. The V gene's germline CDR1 is MDHEN and CDR2 SYDVKM. The CDR3 DNA follows: TGTGCCAGCAGTTGGACAGCCAGAAACACCATATATTTT. The encoded protein is CASSWTARNTIYF.

The chain uses TRBV25-1 and TRBJ2-1; 8 bases are shared with TRBD2. CDR3 length: 15 amino acids. CDR1 MGHDK and CDR2 SYGVNS come from the germline V gene. V gave up 1 base and J gave up 4 bases; unmatched junction bases: 3. CDR3 DNA sequence: TGTGCCAGCAGTGAATTCGCGGGGGGTTACAATGAGCAGTTCTTC. It is translated as CASSEFAGGYNEQFF.

The chain carries TRBV5-1 and TRBJ2-1; 9 bases are shared with TRBD1. Per germline, CDR1 SGHRS and CDR2 YFSETQ. The junction had 8 bases not matched to a gene; V was cut back by 3 bases and J by 4 bases. CDR3 length: 16 residues. In DNA, the CDR3 is TGCGCCAGCAGCTCGCCAACAGGGGGCGCATACAATGAGCAGTTCTTC. It is translated as CASSSPTGGAYNEQFF.

The chain recombines TRBV30 with TRBJ1-5; D might be TRBD1 (6 bases). CDR3 length equals 14 residues. Germline V gene lookup returns CDR1 GTSNPN and CDR2 SVGIG (reference sequence). V gave up 2 bases and J gave up 4 bases, with 12 bases separating them. In DNA form, the CDR3 reads TGTGCCTGGAGTTCCACAGGGACGAATCAGCCCCAGCATTTT. This sequence encodes CAWSSTGTNQPQHF.

The count of this clone is one. CDR3 in amino acids: CASSLWGRQGGDEQFF. CDR3 coding DNA: TGTGCCAGCAGCTTGTGGGGGCGACAGGGCGGGGATGAGCAGTTCTTC. V gene TRBV5-6 combines with J gene TRBJ2-1; weak D call: TRBD1 (7 bases). V shed 1 base and J shed 8 bases, with 19 bases lying between them. In germline, CDR1 is SGHDT, CDR2 YYEEEE. This CDR3 contains 16 residues.

The CDR3 bases are TGTGCCACCAGTGACCCGACAGGCGGTGGCTACACCTTC. It is translated as CATSDPTGGGYTF. The chain has TRBV24-1 and TRBJ1-2; perhaps TRBD1 as D (6 bases). The germline V gene encodes CDR1 KGHDR and CDR2 SFDVKD. V lost 4 bases and J lost 7, with 12 bases in between. The CDR3 totals 13 residues.

For the CDR3, the DNA is TGTGCCAGCTCTTCCAGGGAGGGAGACACTGAAGCTTTCTTT. Translated, it gives CASSSREGDTEAFF. The chain links TRBV18 to TRBJ1-1; maybe TRBD1 (5 bases). Trimming took off 6 bases at V and 3 bases at J, with 14 bases between the two ends. The length of the CDR3 is 14 residues. Germline V lookup: CDR1 KGHSH, CDR2 LQKENI.

V is TRBV5-5 and J is TRBJ2-7; 7 bases map to TRBD1. Trimming removed 3 bases from V and 0 bases from J; junction bases left unmatched: 9. This CDR3 comprises 16 residues. The germline V gene encodes CDR1 SGHKS and CDR2 YYEKEE (reference sequence). CDR3 nucleotides: TGTGCCAGCAGCTCTGACAGGGTACGGGCCTCCTACGAGCAGTACTTC. Translated, it gives CASSSDRVRASYEQYF.

V usage is TRBV10-1 and J usage is TRBJ2-3; TRBD2 matches at 8 bases. In germline, CDR1 is WNHNN, CDR2 SYGVQD (reference sequence). The CDR3 is made up of 15 amino acids. Trimming took 10 bases from V and 5 from J; bases not matched to a gene: 14. Written as DNA, the CDR3 is TGCGCCATCGATCCGGGACTAGGGAGTCGAGATACGCAGTATTTT. Translation gives CAIDPGLGSRDTQYF.

This chain uses TRBV27 with TRBJ1-2; 8 bases agree with TRBD1. CDR1 and CDR2 from the germline V gene are MNHEY and SMNVEV (reference sequence). CDR3 length: 14 amino acids. J gave up 8 bases and V 0 bases, and 5 bases lay outside the gene matches. This chain's CDR3 is CASSLSPGTGGYTF. Written as DNA, the CDR3 is TGTGCCAGCAGTTTATCCCCCGGGACAGGCGGCTACACCTTC.

The V and J genes are TRBV25-1 and TRBJ2-7, with 8 bases matching TRBD1. The CDR3 length is 13 residues. CDR1 MGHDK and CDR2 SYGVNS come from the germline V gene. The V gene end was trimmed by 2 bases and the J gene end by 6 bases; junction bases not matched to a gene: 3. CDR3 region: CASSEQGAGEQYF. CDR3 sequence (DNA): TGTGCCAGCAGTGAACAGGGGGCCGGCGAGCAGTACTTC.

This chain connects TRBV30 to TRBJ2-7; 11 nucleotides line up with TRBD2. Germline-derived CDR1 and CDR2 are GTSNPN and SVGIG (reference sequence). J was trimmed by 2 bases and V by 0 bases; bases with no gene match: 3. This CDR3 contains 15 residues. This CDR3 reads CAWSVRLAGPYEQYF. Here the CDR3 DNA reads TGTGCCTGGAGTGTACGACTAGCGGGACCCTACGAGCAGTACTTC.

The chain recombines TRBV6-2 or TRBV6-3 with TRBJ1-1, with D possibly being TRBD1 (6 bases). Germline V lookup: CDR1 MNHEY, CDR2 SVGEGT. The CDR3 loop spans 15 amino acids. V dropped 5 bases and J dropped 0 bases, with 13 bases sitting between them. The CDR3 bases are TGTGCCAGCAGTCCCCGGACAGACATGAACACTGAAGCTTTCTTT. Amino acids: CASSPRTDMNTEAFF.

The gene calls are TRBV29-1 and TRBJ2-3; 10 bases line up with TRBD2. CDR3 size: 14 residues. Germline V gene lookup returns CDR1 SQVTM and CDR2 ANQGSEA. After removal of 4 bases from V and 6 bases from J, the junction contained 7 bases not matched to a gene. The CDR3 loop is CSVAASGSTDTQYF. CDR3 in DNA: TGCAGCGTTGCGGCTAGCGGGAGTACGGATACGCAGTATTTT.

The gene calls are TRBV10-3 and TRBJ1-3; 7 bases agree with TRBD1. Germline loops: CDR1 ENHRY, CDR2 SYGVKD. With V trimmed by 7 bases and J by 9 bases, 12 bases remained unmatched. This CDR3 spans 14 amino acids. CDR3 nucleotide sequence: TGTGCCATCATGAAAGACAGGGATGGTGGCACCATATATTTT. As protein: CAIMKDRDGGTIYF.

In DNA form, the CDR3 reads TGTGCCAGTAGTCGGCTCCTCGGGGCCCAGTACTTC. Residues: CASSRLLGAQYF. The chain couples TRBV19 to TRBJ2-5; D might be TRBD2 (5 bases). CDR1 is LNHDA, CDR2 SQIVND, per germline (reference sequence). This CDR3 comprises 12 residues. V lost 5 bases, J lost 9 bases, and 13 bases lay in between.

The rearrangement links TRBV3-1 (or the pseudogene TRBV3-2) to TRBJ2-5; D is unresolved. Germline V gene data show CDR1 as LGHDT and CDR2 as YNNKEL (reference sequence). The CDR3 extends over 14 amino acids. The germline V and J ends were trimmed by 2 bases and 2 bases, with 9 bases remaining between them. Here the CDR3 DNA reads TGTGCCAGCAGCCAAACCAGGCTACAAGAGACCCAGTACTTC. This encodes CASSQTRLQETQYF.

This rearrangement joins TRBV6-2 or TRBV6-3 to TRBJ1-1; D uncertain. V was clipped by 2 bases and J by 11 bases, with 21 bases between them. The CDR3 runs 15 residues. Germline loops: CDR1 MNHEY, CDR2 SVGEGT. Written as DNA, the CDR3 is TGTGCCAGCAGTTACCAATCCGACCGTCAAGCGGTGGCTTTCTTT. Amino acids: CASSYQSDRQAVAFF.

The V gene is TRBV6-2 or TRBV6-3, the J gene TRBJ2-7, with TRBD1 matching 7 bases. V was clipped by 2 bases and J by 0 bases; unmatched bases: 4. The CDR3 runs to 15 residues. The germline CDR1 and CDR2 sequences are MNHEY and SVGEGT. CDR3 coding DNA: TGTGCCAGCAGTTACCACGGGACAGCCTCCTACGAGCAGTACTTC. Protein sequence: CASSYHGTASYEQYF.

This rearrangement joins TRBV7-9 to TRBJ2-7; the D gene is possibly TRBD1 (6 bases). With 5 bases removed from V and 7 bases from J, the gap between germline ends came to 12 bases. Germline V gene lookup returns CDR1 SEHNR and CDR2 FQNEAQ (reference sequence). The CDR3 contains 12 residues. CDR3 sequence (DNA): TGTGCCAGCAGCGACAGGCCCAGGGAGCAGTACTTC. Its translation is CASSDRPREQYF.